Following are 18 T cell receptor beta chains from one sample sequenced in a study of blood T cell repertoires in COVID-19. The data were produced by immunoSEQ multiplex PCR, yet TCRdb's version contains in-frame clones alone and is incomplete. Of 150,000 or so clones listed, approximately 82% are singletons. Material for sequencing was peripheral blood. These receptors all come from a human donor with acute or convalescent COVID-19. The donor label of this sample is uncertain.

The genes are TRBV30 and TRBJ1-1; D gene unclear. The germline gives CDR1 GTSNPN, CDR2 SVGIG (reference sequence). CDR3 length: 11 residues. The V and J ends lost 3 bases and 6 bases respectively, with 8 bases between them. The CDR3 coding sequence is TGTGCCTGGAGGGAGATAGCTGAAGCTTTCTTT. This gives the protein CAWREIAEAFF.

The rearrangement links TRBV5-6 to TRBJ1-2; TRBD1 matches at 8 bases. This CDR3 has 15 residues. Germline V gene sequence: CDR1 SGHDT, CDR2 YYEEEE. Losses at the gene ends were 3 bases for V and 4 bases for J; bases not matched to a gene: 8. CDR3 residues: CASSSQGVEAYGYTF. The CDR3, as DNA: TGTGCCAGCAGCTCACAGGGGGTGGAGGCCTATGGCTACACCTTC.

The CDR3 region is CASSPPEAGFHEQFF. The CDR3, as DNA: TGTGCCAGCTCACCACCGGAGGCCGGTTTCCATGAGCAGTTCTTC. The rearrangement uses TRBV18 and TRBJ2-1, with D perhaps matching TRBD2 (5 bases). Germline assignment: CDR1 KGHSH and CDR2 LQKENI. The CDR3 covers 15 residues. Trimming left V 0 bases short and J 8 bases short, with 14 bases between.

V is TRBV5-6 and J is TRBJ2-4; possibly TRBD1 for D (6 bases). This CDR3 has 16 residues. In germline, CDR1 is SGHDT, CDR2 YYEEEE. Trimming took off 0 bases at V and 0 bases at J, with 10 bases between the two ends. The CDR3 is CASSLGGTLAKNIQYF. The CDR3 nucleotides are TGTGCCAGCAGCTTGGGGGGGACACTAGCCAAAAACATTCAGTACTTC.

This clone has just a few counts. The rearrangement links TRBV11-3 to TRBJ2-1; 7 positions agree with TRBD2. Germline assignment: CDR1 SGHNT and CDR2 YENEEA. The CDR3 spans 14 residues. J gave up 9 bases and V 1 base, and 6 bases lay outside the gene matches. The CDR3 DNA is TGTGCCAGCAGCTTAGGACGGGGGGTAGCTGAGCAGTTCTTC. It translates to CASSLGRGVAEQFF.

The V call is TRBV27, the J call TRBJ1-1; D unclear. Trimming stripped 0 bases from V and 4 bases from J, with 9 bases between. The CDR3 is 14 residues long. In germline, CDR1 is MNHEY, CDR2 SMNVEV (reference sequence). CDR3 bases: TGTGCCAGCAGTTTATCGGACTGGGGCACTGAAGCTTTCTTT. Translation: CASSLSDWGTEAFF.

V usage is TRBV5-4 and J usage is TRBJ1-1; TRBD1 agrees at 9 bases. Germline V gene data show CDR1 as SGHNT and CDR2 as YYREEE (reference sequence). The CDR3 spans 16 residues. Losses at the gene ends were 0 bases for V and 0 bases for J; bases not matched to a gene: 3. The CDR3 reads CASSLAGQGLNTEAFF. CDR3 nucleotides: TGTGCCAGCAGCTTGGCCGGACAGGGGCTGAACACTGAAGCTTTCTTT.

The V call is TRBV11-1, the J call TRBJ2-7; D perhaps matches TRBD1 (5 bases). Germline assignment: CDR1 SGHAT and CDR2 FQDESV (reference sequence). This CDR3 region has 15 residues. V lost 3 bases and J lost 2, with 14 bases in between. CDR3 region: CASSFSSQGPYEQYF. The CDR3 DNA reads TGTGCCAGCAGCTTTAGCTCTCAGGGTCCCTACGAGCAGTACTTC.

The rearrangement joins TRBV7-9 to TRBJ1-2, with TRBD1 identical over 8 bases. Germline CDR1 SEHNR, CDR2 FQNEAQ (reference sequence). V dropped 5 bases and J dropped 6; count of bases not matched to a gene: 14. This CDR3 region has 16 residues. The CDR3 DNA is TGTGCCAGCAGCCATCGCCGCAGACAGGGGACGGATGGCTACACCTTC. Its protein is CASSHRRRQGTDGYTF.

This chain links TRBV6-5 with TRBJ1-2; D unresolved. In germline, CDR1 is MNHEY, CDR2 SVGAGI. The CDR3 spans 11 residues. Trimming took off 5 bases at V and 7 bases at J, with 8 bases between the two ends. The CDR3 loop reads CASSKEGGYTF. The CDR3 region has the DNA TGTGCCAGCAGTAAGGAGGGTGGCTACACCTTC.

CDR3 DNA sequence: TGTGCCAGCAGCTTTAGCTCTAGCACAGATACGCAGTATTTT. It is translated as CASSFSSSTDTQYF. The chain carries TRBV7-8 and TRBJ2-3; no clear D. The V end lost 3 bases, the J end lost 0 bases, and 7 bases lay between the germline ends. This CDR3 has 14 amino acids. Germline V gene data show CDR1 as SGHVS and CDR2 as FQNEAQ. The complete variable domain, with remaining parts taken from reference TRBV7-8 and TRBJ2-3, reads GAGVSQSPRYKVAKRGQDVALRCDPISGHVSLFWYQQALGQGPEFLTYFQNEAQLDKSGLPSDRFFAERPEGSVSTLKIQRTQQEDSAVYLCASSFSSSTDTQYFGPGTRLTVL.

The CDR3: CASTDRGTDGYTF. The CDR3 nucleotides read TGTGCCAGTACGGACAGGGGGACGGATGGCTACACCTTC. The V and J genes are TRBV10-3 and TRBJ1-2; 10 bases align to TRBD1. The CDR3 is 13 residues long. Trimming took 10 bases from V and 6 from J; bases not matched to a gene: 8. The germline V gene encodes CDR1 ENHRY and CDR2 SYGVKD.

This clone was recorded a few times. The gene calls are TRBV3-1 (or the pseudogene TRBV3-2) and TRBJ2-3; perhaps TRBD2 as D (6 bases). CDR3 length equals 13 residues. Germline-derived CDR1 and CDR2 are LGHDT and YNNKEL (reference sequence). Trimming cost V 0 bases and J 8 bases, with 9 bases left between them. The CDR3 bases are TGTGCCAGCAGCCAAGAGGCGGAGGGTACGCAGTATTTT. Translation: CASSQEAEGTQYF.

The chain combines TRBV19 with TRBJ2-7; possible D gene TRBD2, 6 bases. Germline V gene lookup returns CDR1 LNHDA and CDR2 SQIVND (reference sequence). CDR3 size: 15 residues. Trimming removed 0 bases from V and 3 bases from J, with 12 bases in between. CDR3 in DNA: TGTGCCAGTAGTATAGATGCGGGAAGAAACTACGAGCAGTACTTC. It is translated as CASSIDAGRNYEQYF.

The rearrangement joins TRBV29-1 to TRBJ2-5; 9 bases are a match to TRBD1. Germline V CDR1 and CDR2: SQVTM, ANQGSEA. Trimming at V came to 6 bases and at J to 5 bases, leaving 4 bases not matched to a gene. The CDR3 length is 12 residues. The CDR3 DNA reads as TGCAGCGTGACAGGGGGGGAGGAGACCCAGTACTTC. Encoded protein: CSVTGGEETQYF.

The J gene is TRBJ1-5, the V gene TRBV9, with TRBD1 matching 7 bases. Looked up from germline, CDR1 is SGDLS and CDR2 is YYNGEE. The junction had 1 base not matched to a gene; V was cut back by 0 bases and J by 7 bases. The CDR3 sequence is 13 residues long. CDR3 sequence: CASSVGDRQPQHF. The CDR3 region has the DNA TGTGCCAGCAGCGTAGGGGACAGACAGCCCCAGCATTTT.

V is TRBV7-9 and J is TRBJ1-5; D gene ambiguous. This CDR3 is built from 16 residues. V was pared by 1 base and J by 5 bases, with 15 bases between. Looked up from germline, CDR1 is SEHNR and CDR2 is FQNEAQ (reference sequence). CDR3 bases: TGTGCCAGCAGCTTAGGTTCGGGGAGCGGTTATCAGCCCCAGCATTTT. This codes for CASSLGSGSGYQPQHF.

For the CDR3, the DNA is TGTGCCAGCAGCTCCCTCAAGACACCCTCCGAGCAGTACTTC. This gives the protein CASSSLKTPSEQYF. The chain carries TRBV5-4 and TRBJ2-7; D ambiguous. The CDR3 is 14 residues long. The V gene's germline CDR1 is SGHNT and CDR2 YYREEE (reference sequence). V was trimmed by 3 bases and J by 6 bases, leaving 16 bases between them. Drawing the rest from reference TRBV5-4 and TRBJ2-7, the complete variable domain is ETGVTQSPTHLIKTRGQQVTLRCSSQSGHNTVSWYQQALGQGPQFIFQYYREEENGRGNFPPRFSGLQFPNYSSELNVNALELDDSALYLCASSSLKTPSEQYFGPGTRLTVT.